A single T cell receptor beta chain is shown here with its context. Antigen unknown. This record belongs to a study of shared clonotypes between healthy human individuals. Findings and limits, study-wide: The study sampled only blood, and tissue repertoires likely differ. A reduction in generation probabilities was seen for non-shared clonotypes relative to those shared by all four donors. Shared clonotypes: 4.5% to 5% naive CD4, roughly 4% naive CD8, under 2.5% memory CD4, over 0.3% memory CD8.

Sequencing was performed with immunoSEQ multiplex PCR; in TCRdb, only in-frame clones are kept and a portion is missing. The sample holds over a million clones; about 96% are singletons and the top ten take 1.2%. This CDR3 contains 15 residues. Germline CDR1 SGHDT, CDR2 YYEEEE. Trimming cost V 6 bases and J 4 bases; bases outside gene matches: 8. Caucasian adults living in Nashville, Tennessee, provided all samples. V gene TRBV5-6 combines with J gene TRBJ2-2, with 8 bases that match TRBD1. The clonotype originates from a man aged 25-45 years in good health. The sample comprised naive CD4+ T cells sorted from blood. Documented subset: CD45RA+ positively selected. This CDR3 reads CASTSGQGITGELFF. The CDR3 coding sequence is TGTGCCAGCACCTCCGGACAGGGAATCACCGGGGAGCTGTTTTTT.